The present TCR beta chain was sequenced within a study of cytotoxic CD8 clonotypes in ibrutinib-treated CLL. Across the study: Responses comprised about 25 partial and 2 complete; at median approximately six years, 14 remained remitted and about twelve progressed.

This clone occurred a few times. Only in-frame clones appear in the TCRdb table, and some are missing; sequencing was by immunoSEQ multiplex PCR. This repertoire shows 150,000 or so clones, 80% found once; its top ten account for roughly 7.6%. The material was PBMCs, obtained after 36 months of ibrutinib treatment. The TCR was taken from a human donor with chronic lymphocytic leukemia.

In nucleotides, the CDR3 is TGTGCCAGCAGACCGAATCGGGAGACCCAGTACTTC. Protein sequence: CASRPNRETQYF. The V gene is TRBV2, the J gene TRBJ2-5; D is uncertain. CDR1 SNHLY and CDR2 FYNNEI come from the germline V gene. This CDR3 comprises 12 residues. Between the trimmed V and J ends, which lost 6 bases and 5 bases, there was a span of 10 bases.